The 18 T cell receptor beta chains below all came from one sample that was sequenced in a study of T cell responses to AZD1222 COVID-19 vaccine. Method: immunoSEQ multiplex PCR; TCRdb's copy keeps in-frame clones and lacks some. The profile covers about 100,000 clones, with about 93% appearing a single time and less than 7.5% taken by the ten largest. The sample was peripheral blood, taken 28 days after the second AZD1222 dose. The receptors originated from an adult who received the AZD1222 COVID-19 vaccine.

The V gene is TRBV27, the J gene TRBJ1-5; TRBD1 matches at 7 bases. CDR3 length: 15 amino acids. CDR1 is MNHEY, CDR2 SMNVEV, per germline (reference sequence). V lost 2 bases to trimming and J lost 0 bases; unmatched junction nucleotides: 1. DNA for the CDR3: TGTGCCAGCAGTTTAGGGACAGATAGCAATCAGCCCCAGCATTTT. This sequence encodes CASSLGTDSNQPQHF.

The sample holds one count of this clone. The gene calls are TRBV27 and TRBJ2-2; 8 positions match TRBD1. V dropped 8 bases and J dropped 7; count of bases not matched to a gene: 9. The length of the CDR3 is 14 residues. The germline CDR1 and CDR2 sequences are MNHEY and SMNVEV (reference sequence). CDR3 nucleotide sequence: TGTGCCAGCTCCTTGGCAGGGGGCATCGGGGAGCTGTTTTTT. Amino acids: CASSLAGGIGELFF.

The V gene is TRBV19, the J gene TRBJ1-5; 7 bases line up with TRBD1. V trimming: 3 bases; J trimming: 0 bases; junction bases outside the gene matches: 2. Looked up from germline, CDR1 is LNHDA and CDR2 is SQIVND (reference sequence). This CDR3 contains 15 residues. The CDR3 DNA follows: TGTGCCAGTAGTATGGGGACAGCTAGCAATCAGCCCCAGCATTTT. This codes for CASSMGTASNQPQHF.

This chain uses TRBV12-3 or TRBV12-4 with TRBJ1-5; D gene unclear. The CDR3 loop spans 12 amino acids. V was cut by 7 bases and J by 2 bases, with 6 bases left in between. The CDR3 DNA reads TGTGCCAGCAACTTGGGCAATCAGCCCCAGCATTTT. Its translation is CASNLGNQPQHF.

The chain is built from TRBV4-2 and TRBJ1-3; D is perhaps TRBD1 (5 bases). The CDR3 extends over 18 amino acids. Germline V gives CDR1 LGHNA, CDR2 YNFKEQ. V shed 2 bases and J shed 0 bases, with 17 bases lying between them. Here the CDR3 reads CASSQLALGDFSGNTIYF. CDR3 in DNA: TGTGCCAGCAGCCAACTTGCCTTGGGGGACTTCTCTGGAAACACCATATATTTT.

Here the CDR3 DNA reads TGTGCCAGCAGCCCGGACAGGGAGGACAATCAGCCCCAGCATTTT. Its protein is CASSPDREDNQPQHF. The chain uses TRBV7-9 and TRBJ1-5; 8 bases are shared with TRBD1. The junction had 6 bases not matched to a gene; V was cut back by 5 bases and J by 3 bases. This CDR3 is 15 amino acids long. Germline V gene data show CDR1 as SEHNR and CDR2 as FQNEAQ (reference sequence).

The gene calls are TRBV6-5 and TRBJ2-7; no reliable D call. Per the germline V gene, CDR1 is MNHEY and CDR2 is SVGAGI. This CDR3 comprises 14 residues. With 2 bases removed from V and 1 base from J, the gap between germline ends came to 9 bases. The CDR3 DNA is TGTGCCAGCAGTTACGCCGTGAAGTCCTACGAGCAGTACTTC. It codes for CASSYAVKSYEQYF.

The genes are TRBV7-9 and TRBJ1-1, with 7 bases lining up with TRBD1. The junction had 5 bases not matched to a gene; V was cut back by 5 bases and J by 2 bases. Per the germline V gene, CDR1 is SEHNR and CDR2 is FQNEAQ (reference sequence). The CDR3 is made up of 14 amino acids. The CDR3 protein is CASSQGGGNTEAFF. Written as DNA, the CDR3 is TGTGCCAGCAGCCAAGGGGGCGGAAACACTGAAGCTTTCTTT.

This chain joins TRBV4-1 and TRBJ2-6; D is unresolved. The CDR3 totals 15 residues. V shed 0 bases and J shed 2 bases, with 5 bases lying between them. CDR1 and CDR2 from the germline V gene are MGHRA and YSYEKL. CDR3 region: CASSQEITGANVLTF. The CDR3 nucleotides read TGCGCCAGCAGCCAAGAAATCACTGGGGCCAACGTCCTGACTTTC.

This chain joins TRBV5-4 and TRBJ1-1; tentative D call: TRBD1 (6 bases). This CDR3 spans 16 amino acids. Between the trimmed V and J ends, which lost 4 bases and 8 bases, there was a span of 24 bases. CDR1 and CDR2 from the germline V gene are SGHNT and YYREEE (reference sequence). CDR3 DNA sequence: TGTGCCAGCAGCCCGGTTAACGGGGGCCCATCCTCCGAAGCTTTCTTT. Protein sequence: CASSPVNGGPSSEAFF.

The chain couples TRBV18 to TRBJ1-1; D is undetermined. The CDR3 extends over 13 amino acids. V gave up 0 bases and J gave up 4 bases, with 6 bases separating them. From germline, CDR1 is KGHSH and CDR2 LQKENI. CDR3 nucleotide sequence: TGTGCCAGCTCACCACCGGGTACCACTGAAGCTTTCTTT. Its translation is CASSPPGTTEAFF.

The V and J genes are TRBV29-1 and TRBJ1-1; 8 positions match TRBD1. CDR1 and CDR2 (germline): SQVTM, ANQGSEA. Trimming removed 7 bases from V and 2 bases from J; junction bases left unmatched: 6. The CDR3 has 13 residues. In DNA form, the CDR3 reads TGCAGCGCCTGGACAGGGACTAACACTGAAGCTTTCTTT. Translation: CSAWTGTNTEAFF.

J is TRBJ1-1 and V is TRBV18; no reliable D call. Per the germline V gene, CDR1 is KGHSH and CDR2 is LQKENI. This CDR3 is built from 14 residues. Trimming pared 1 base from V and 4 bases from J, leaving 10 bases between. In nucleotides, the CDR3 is TGTGCCAGCTCACCACGGAGGAGCCCCACTGAAGCTTTCTTT. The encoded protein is CASSPRRSPTEAFF.

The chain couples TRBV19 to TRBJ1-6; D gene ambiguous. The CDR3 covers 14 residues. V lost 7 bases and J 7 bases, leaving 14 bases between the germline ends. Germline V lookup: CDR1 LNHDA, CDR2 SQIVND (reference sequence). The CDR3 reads CASTTQRRNSPLHF. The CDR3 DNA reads TGTGCCAGTACAACTCAGAGGCGAAATTCACCCCTCCACTTT.

The CDR3 protein is CAIGGQGAYTF. CDR3 bases: TGTGCCATCGGCGGACAGGGAGCCTACACCTTC. The chain links TRBV10-3 to TRBJ1-2, with TRBD1 identical over 8 bases. Germline values: CDR1 ENHRY, CDR2 SYGVKD. V was pared by 8 bases and J by 10 bases, with 6 bases of the junction left unmatched. The CDR3 is made up of 11 amino acids.

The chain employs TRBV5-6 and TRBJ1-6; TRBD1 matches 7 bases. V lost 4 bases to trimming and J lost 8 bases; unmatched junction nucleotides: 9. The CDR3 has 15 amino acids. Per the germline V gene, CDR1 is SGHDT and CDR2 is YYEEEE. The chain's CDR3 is CASSRPGQMDSPLHF. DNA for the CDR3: TGTGCCAGCAGCCGACCGGGACAGATGGATTCACCCCTCCACTTT.

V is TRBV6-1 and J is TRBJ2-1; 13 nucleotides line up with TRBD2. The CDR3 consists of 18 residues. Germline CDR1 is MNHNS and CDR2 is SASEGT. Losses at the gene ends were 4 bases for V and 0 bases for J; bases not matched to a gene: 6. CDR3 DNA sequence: TGTGCCAGCAGTGTAGAACTAGCGGGGGGGAGCTCCTACAATGAGCAGTTCTTC. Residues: CASSVELAGGSSYNEQFF.

In DNA form, the CDR3 reads TGTGCCAGCAGCTCTGAAGGGTACGAGCAGTACTTC. Amino acid sequence: CASSSEGYEQYF. The chain carries TRBV7-9 and TRBJ2-7; unclear D gene. V was shortened by 4 bases and J by 4 bases, with 8 bases between the two germline ends. Germline-derived CDR1 and CDR2 are SEHNR and FQNEAQ (reference sequence). CDR3 length: 12 residues.